The rows below give T cell receptor beta chains drawn from one sample of a study of OX40 agonist ivuxolimab in advanced cancers. Method: immunoSEQ multiplex PCR; TCRdb's copy keeps in-frame clones and lacks some. The data show 75,000 to 80,000 clones, 94% seen once. The sequences come from CD4+ or CD8+ T cells sorted from blood, collected in a trial of the OX40 agonist ivuxolimab. These receptors all come from an adult with an advanced solid tumor such as melanoma, head and neck, liver or kidney cancer. The CDR3 runs from the conserved cysteine through the conserved F or W. A D gene is named only where the DNA matches it firmly. Size tells how often a clone was seen (once, few, many) or the class of an expanded clone, and some rows leave it out.

CDR3 length	clone size	D gene	V gene	J gene	CDR3 protein	CDR3 DNA
17	NA	NA	TRBV7-8	TRBJ2-3	CASSTFDLAELGDTQYF	TGTGCCAGCAGCACCTTCGACCTGGCCGAGTTGGGCGATACGCAGTATTTT
17	NA	TRBD2	TRBV10-1	TRBJ2-7	CASSDPRTSGDTYEQYF	TGCGCCAGCAGTGATCCCCGGACTAGCGGTGACACCTACGAGCAGTACTTC
14	NA	TRBD2	TRBV19	TRBJ2-7	CASSYSGRAYEQYF	TGTGCCAGTAGTTATAGCGGGAGGGCCTACGAGCAGTACTTC
15	few	TRBD1	TRBV10-3	TRBJ1-5	CAIGGKRDRGQPQHF	TGTGCCATCGGGGGGAAGCGGGACAGGGGCCAGCCCCAGCATTTT
17	NA	NA	TRBV7-2	TRBJ1-2	CASSLRPPGETNYGYTF	TGTGCCAGCAGCTTACGTCCCCCAGGGGAGACTAACTATGGCTACACCTTC
13	once	TRBD1	TRBV6-6	TRBJ1-1	CASIGTGDTEAFF	TGTGCCAGCATAGGCACAGGGGACACTGAAGCTTTCTTT
14	NA	NA	TRBV4-3	TRBJ1-1	CASSQESQGIEAFF	TGCGCCAGCAGCCAAGAATCTCAGGGGATTGAAGCTTTCTTT
17	NA	TRBD2	TRBV7-9	TRBJ2-5	CASSPRVVSGGKETQYF	TGTGCCAGCAGCCCCCGGGTCGTGAGCGGGGGCAAAGAGACCCAGTACTTC
14	NA	NA	TRBV4-3	TRBJ1-1	CASSLWAGYTEAFF	TGCGCCAGCAGCCTTTGGGCAGGGTACACTGAAGCTTTCTTT
14	NA	NA	TRBV7-6	TRBJ2-3	CASSEQSLTDTQYF	TGTGCCAGCAGCGAACAGAGCCTCACAGATACGCAGTATTTT
14	NA	TRBD1	TRBV28	TRBJ2-7	CASNDGTGAYEQYF	TGTGCCAGCAACGACGGGACAGGCGCCTACGAGCAGTACTTC
14	NA	TRBD2	TRBV28	TRBJ2-5	CASSFSGVQETQYF	TGTGCCAGCAGTTTTAGCGGGGTCCAAGAGACCCAGTACTTC
14	NA	NA	TRBV27	TRBJ1-1	CASSLGTVNTEAFF	TGTGCCAGCAGTTTAGGTACGGTGAACACTGAAGCTTTCTTT
15	NA	NA	TRBV11-2	TRBJ2-2	CASSLIGGYTGELFF	TGTGCCAGCAGCCTGATTGGGGGGTACACCGGGGAGCTGTTTTTT
14	NA	TRBD1	TRBV9	TRBJ2-7	CASSVGTELYEQYF	TGTGCCAGCAGCGTCGGGACAGAGCTATACGAGCAGTACTTC
15	NA	TRBD1	TRBV7-8	TRBJ1-1	CASSLSGGVDTEAFF	TGTGCCAGCAGCCTATCAGGGGGCGTCGACACTGAAGCTTTCTTT
15	NA	TRBD2	TRBV9	TRBJ2-5	CASSGNSGPRETQYF	TGTGCCAGCAGCGGAAATAGCGGGCCGAGGGAGACCCAGTACTTC
14	once	NA	TRBV27	TRBJ2-4	CASSSDGYKNIQYF	TGTGCCAGCAGTTCGGACGGTTACAAAAACATTCAGTACTTC
14	NA	NA	TRBV6-5	TRBJ2-7	CASSYSETDYEQYF	TGTGCCAGCAGTTACTCTGAGACAGACTACGAGCAGTACTTC
17	NA	NA	TRBV7-8	TRBJ1-1	CASSSTAGAYMNTEAFF	TGTGCCAGCAGCTCTACTGCCGGGGCCTACATGAACACTGAAGCTTTCTTT
14	NA	NA	TRBV6-5	TRBJ2-3	CASSYEGLADTQYF	TGTGCCAGCAGTTACGAGGGTTTGGCAGATACGCAGTATTTT
13	NA	NA	TRBV2	TRBJ2-5	CASITIGEETQYF	TGTGCCAGCATCACAATCGGGGAGGAGACCCAGTACTTC
13	NA	TRBD1	TRBV5-1	TRBJ1-1	CASTGTGNTEAFF	TGCGCCAGCACCGGGACAGGGAATACTGAAGCTTTCTTT
15	NA	NA	TRBV7-2	TRBJ1-2	CASSPPLQGDYGYTF	TGTGCCAGCAGCCCTCCCCTACAGGGCGACTATGGCTACACCTTC
11	NA	NA	TRBV7-2	TRBJ2-7	CASSSDYEQYF	TGTGCCAGCAGCTCAGACTACGAGCAGTACTTC
20	NA	TRBD2	TRBV4-1	TRBJ2-1	CASSQVTGLAGGNSYNEQFF	TGCGCCAGCAGCCAAGTAACGGGACTAGCGGGGGGCAACTCCTACAATGAGCAGTTCTTC
12	NA	NA	TRBV5-5	TRBJ2-2	CASSLDRVGLFF	TGTGCCAGCAGCTTGGACAGGGTCGGGCTGTTTTTT
14	NA	TRBD1	TRBV27	TRBJ2-5	CASSSQTGPKTQYF	TGTGCCAGCAGTTCCCAGACAGGGCCGAAGACCCAGTACTTC
16	NA	NA	TRBV7-7	TRBJ1-1	CASSPGWGGMNTEAFF	TGTGCCAGCAGCCCCGGCTGGGGAGGGATGAACACTGAAGCTTTCTTT
14	NA	NA	TRBV19	TRBJ2-1	CASSLQGSYNEQFF	TGTGCCAGTAGTCTACAGGGTTCCTACAATGAGCAGTTCTTC
15	NA	TRBD2	TRBV27	TRBJ2-1	CASNAGGVGSGEQFF	TGTGCCAGCAACGCGGGAGGGGTAGGGAGTGGTGAGCAGTTCTTC
15	few	NA	TRBV19	TRBJ1-1	CASSTYSPANTEAFF	TGTGCCAGTAGTACTTATTCCCCGGCGAACACTGAAGCTTTCTTT
17	NA	NA	TRBV27	TRBJ2-7	CASSRGGGRGSSYEQYF	TGTGCCAGCAGCCGGGGCGGCGGTCGGGGCAGTTCCTACGAGCAGTACTTC
16	NA	TRBD2	TRBV4-3	TRBJ2-7	CASSPSLAGTRYEQYF	TGCGCCAGCAGCCCGTCCCTAGCGGGAACTCGATACGAGCAGTACTTC
13	NA	NA	TRBV5-1	TRBJ1-5	CASSLDSNQPQHF	TGCGCCAGCAGCTTGGATAGCAATCAGCCCCAGCATTTT
14	NA	NA	TRBV19	TRBJ2-7	CASSIWGSSYEQYF	TGTGCCAGCAGTATTTGGGGGAGCAGCTACGAGCAGTACTTC
11	NA	NA	TRBV7-6	TRBJ1-1	CASSFGSEAFF	TGTGCCAGCAGCTTCGGGAGTGAAGCTTTCTTT
17	NA	TRBD1	TRBV4-1	TRBJ1-2	CASSQERRQGRNYGYTF	TGCGCCAGCAGCCAAGAGCGCAGACAGGGACGTAACTATGGCTACACCTTC
11	NA	NA	TRBV28	TRBJ1-5	CASSTNQPQHF	TGTGCCAGCAGTACTAATCAGCCCCAGCATTTT
14	NA	TRBD2	TRBV19	TRBJ2-7	CASTRSGASYEQYF	TGTGCCAGTACTCGTAGCGGGGCCTCCTACGAGCAGTACTTC
15	once	NA	TRBV4-1	TRBJ2-1	CASSHQYTVSNEQFF	TGCGCCAGCAGCCATCAATATACAGTTTCCAATGAGCAGTTCTTC
17	NA	TRBD2	TRBV7-6	TRBJ2-7	CASSLEPEVAGVYEQYF	TGTGCCAGCAGCTTAGAACCGGAAGTAGCGGGAGTCTACGAGCAGTACTTC
16	once	TRBD1	TRBV27	TRBJ2-1	CASSLRTTGGYNEQFF	TGTGCCAGCAGCTTACGCACCACAGGGGGCTACAATGAGCAGTTCTTC
17	NA	TRBD2	TRBV5-1	TRBJ2-1	CASSLGLAGGPGDEQFF	TGCGCCAGCAGCTTAGGACTAGCGGGAGGGCCCGGGGATGAGCAGTTCTTC
15	NA	NA	TRBV7-9	TRBJ1-2	CASSLVGIEDYGYTF	TGTGCCAGCAGCTTAGTTGGGATTGAGGACTATGGCTACACCTTC
16	few	NA	TRBV7-2	TRBJ2-5	CASSKGGGEIKETQYF	TGTGCCAGCAGCAAAGGGGGCGGGGAAATAAAAGAGACCCAGTACTTC
12	NA	NA	TRBV27	TRBJ2-5	CASSSEGETQYF	TGTGCCAGCAGTTCTGAGGGAGAGACCCAGTACTTC
13	NA	NA	TRBV5-4	TRBJ1-6	CASTERGNSPLHF	TGTGCCAGCACCGAGAGGGGGAACTCACCCCTCCACTTT